Following are 29 T cell receptor beta chains from one sample sequenced in a study of long-term antiretroviral therapy in people with HIV. Researchers report immunoSEQ v3.0 was run at survey level. Repertoires were generated with immunoSEQ multiplex PCR, while TCRdb's copy carries only in-frame clones and drops some. The top ten hold around 5.9% of the sample, which has about 37,000 clones, under 85% seen once. The material was unsorted PBMCs, obtained 1 year after starting antiretroviral therapy. These receptors came from a man between 18 and 29 years old with HIV.

This clone was seen a few times. The chain is built from TRBV27 and TRBJ2-7; D possibly corresponds to TRBD1 (6 bases). Germline assignment: CDR1 MNHEY and CDR2 SMNVEV (reference sequence). The CDR3 extends over 13 amino acids. With 10 bases removed from V and 2 bases from J, the gap between germline ends came to 15 bases. CDR3 bases: TGTGCCACCCGCAGGACAGAGACCTACGAGCAGTACTTC. Translation gives CATRRTETYEQYF.

Only a few counts were recorded for this clone. Here the CDR3 DNA reads TGCGCCAGCAGTGACTTCGGTTACGAGCAGTACTTC. This sequence encodes CASSDFGYEQYF. J is TRBJ2-7 and V is TRBV10-1; D uncertain. Between the trimmed V and J ends, which lost 3 bases and 4 bases, there was a span of 7 bases. Germline assignment: CDR1 WNHNN and CDR2 SYGVQD (reference sequence). The CDR3 has 12 residues.

This chain uses TRBV19 with TRBJ1-1, with D possibly being TRBD1 (5 bases). V dropped 10 bases and J dropped 2 bases, with 26 bases sitting between them. The germline gives CDR1 LNHDA, CDR2 SQIVND (reference sequence). The CDR3 contains 17 residues. The CDR3 spells CATDPGPGRRYNTEAFF. The CDR3 DNA reads as TGTGCCACCGACCCCGGACCGGGACGAAGATACAACACTGAAGCTTTCTTT.

The V call is TRBV4-3, the J call TRBJ2-7, with 7 bases matching TRBD1. The CDR3 length is 15 residues. The germline V gene encodes CDR1 LGHNA and CDR2 YSLEER. The ends lost 4 bases at V and 2 bases at J; junction bases unmatched: 8. The CDR3 here is CASSPTTGSAYEQYF. In nucleotides, the CDR3 is TGCGCCAGCAGCCCAACGACAGGGTCCGCCTACGAGCAGTACTTC.

CDR3 nucleotide sequence: TGTGCCAGCAGCTTAGCAAAGGGGCCGAACACCGGGGAGCTGTTTTTT. This sequence encodes CASSLAKGPNTGELFF. The genes are TRBV7-9 and TRBJ2-2, with D possibly TRBD1 on 5 matching bases. The CDR3 is 16 residues long. The V gene's germline CDR1 is SEHNR and CDR2 FQNEAQ (reference sequence). Trimming took off 0 bases at V and 0 bases at J, with 8 bases between the two ends.

The V and J genes are TRBV21-1 and TRBJ2-1; the D call in the table, TRBD1, was not verified against the DNA. TRBV21-1 is a known pseudogene. This CDR3 has 19 residues. CDR3 loop: CASSKGQSSCPSSYNEQFF. The DNA of the CDR3 is TGTGCCAGCAGCAAAGGACAGTCTAGTTGCCCGAGCTCCTACAATGAGCAGTTCTTC.

V is TRBV6-1 and J is TRBJ1-1; maybe TRBD1 (5 bases). There are 13 residues in the CDR3. Germline CDR1 reads MNHNS; CDR2 reads SASEGT. Trimming took off 5 bases at V and 3 bases at J, with 10 bases between the two ends. The CDR3: CASSLRVDTEAFF. CDR3 DNA: TGTGCCAGCAGTCTCAGGGTGGACACTGAAGCTTTCTTT.

The CDR3 reads CASSPNPYTEAFF. The CDR3 bases are TGTGCCAGCAGCCCAAACCCCTACACTGAAGCTTTCTTT. This chain joins TRBV6-4 and TRBJ1-1; D is unresolved. Germline V CDR1 and CDR2: MRHNA, SNTAGT. The ends were cut back, 6 bases at V and 3 bases at J, with 11 bases in the middle. The CDR3 is 13 residues long.

The chain links TRBV14 to TRBJ2-2, with D possibly matching TRBD2 (5 bases). Trimming left V 4 bases short and J 4 bases short, with 16 bases between. The CDR3 consists of 16 residues. Germline assignment: CDR1 SGHDN and CDR2 FVKESK. CDR3 sequence: CASSRTAGRGTGELFF. CDR3 bases: TGTGCCAGCAGCCGGACCGCAGGCCGGGGCACCGGGGAGCTGTTTTTT.

The V gene is TRBV27, the J gene TRBJ2-1; 7 bases match TRBD2. Unmatched junction bases numbered 2, after V lost 3 bases and J lost 6 bases. The length of the CDR3 is 13 residues. Germline lookup yields CDR1 MNHEY and CDR2 SMNVEV (reference sequence). The CDR3 spells CASSFSGGNEQFF. The CDR3 nucleotides are TGTGCCAGCAGTTTTTCGGGGGGCAATGAGCAGTTCTTC.

The genes are TRBV18 and TRBJ1-5; 8 nucleotides match TRBD1. With V trimmed by 4 bases and J by 2 bases, 16 bases remained unmatched. Germline V gene sequence: CDR1 KGHSH, CDR2 LQKENI. The CDR3 is made up of 19 amino acids. This CDR3 reads CASSLQGADPRGRNQPQHF. In DNA, the CDR3 is TGTGCCAGCTCACTCCAGGGGGCAGACCCTCGGGGCCGCAATCAGCCCCAGCATTTT.

The chain uses TRBV7-8 and TRBJ2-7; 10 bases fit TRBD2. Germline V gene data show CDR1 as SGHVS and CDR2 as FQNEAQ. Trimming cost V 2 bases and J 6 bases; bases outside gene matches: 7. This CDR3 is 15 amino acids long. CDR3 sequence (DNA): TGTGCCAGCAGCTTAAGTCTAGCGGGAGAAGTCGAGCAGTACTTC. Protein: CASSLSLAGEVEQYF.

V usage is TRBV29-1 and J usage is TRBJ2-7, with D possibly TRBD1 on 6 matching bases. The length of the CDR3 is 15 residues. V was clipped by 0 bases and J by 1 base, with 13 bases between them. Germline-derived CDR1 and CDR2 are SQVTM and ANQGSEA. Written as DNA, the CDR3 is TGCAGCGTTGAAGATTCCCCGACAGGTTCCTACGAGCAGTACTTC. Protein: CSVEDSPTGSYEQYF.

This chain joins TRBV5-1 and TRBJ1-1; 7 bases match TRBD1. The CDR3 spans 14 residues. J lost 7 bases, V lost 5 bases, and 11 bases had no gene match. The V gene's germline CDR1 is SGHRS and CDR2 YFSETQ. This CDR3 is CASRGDRERNEAFF. CDR3 DNA sequence: TGCGCCAGCAGGGGCGACAGGGAACGGAATGAAGCTTTCTTT.

J is TRBJ2-7 and V is TRBV5-1; 8 bases map to TRBD1. Unmatched junction bases numbered 10, after V lost 4 bases and J lost 4 bases. Germline V gene sequence: CDR1 SGHRS, CDR2 YFSETQ. The CDR3 runs to 15 residues. The CDR3, as DNA: TGCGCCAGCAGCCCCGGAGGCGACAGGGGTTACGAGCAGTACTTC. Translated, it gives CASSPGGDRGYEQYF.

This chain joins TRBV5-6 and TRBJ2-3; D tentatively reads TRBD1 or TRBD2 (5 bases each). This CDR3 has 15 amino acids. CDR1 and CDR2 from the germline V gene are SGHDT and YYEEEE. V gave up 0 bases and J gave up 2 bases, with 10 bases separating them. CDR3 bases: TGTGCCAGCAGCTTGGGAGGGGCCCCCACAGATACGCAGTATTTT. Protein: CASSLGGAPTDTQYF.

The chain has TRBV2 and TRBJ1-1; TRBD1 aligns across 7 bases. The CDR3 is 15 amino acids. Trimming took 6 bases from V and 8 from J; bases not matched to a gene: 15. Germline CDR1 SNHLY, CDR2 FYNNEI. This CDR3 is CASRAGTAASREAFF. In DNA form, the CDR3 reads TGTGCCAGCAGGGCCGGGACAGCGGCCTCCCGAGAAGCTTTCTTT. Looking up the rest from reference TRBV2 and TRBJ1-1 gives the full variable domain: EPEVTQTPSHQVTQMGQEVILRCVPISNHLYFYWYRQILGQKVEFLVSFYNNEISEKSEIFDDQFSVERPDGSNFTLKIRSTKLEDSAMYFCASRAGTAASREAFFGQGTRLTVV.

V and J are TRBV28 and TRBJ1-2; D is unclear. There are 17 residues in the CDR3. V lost 0 bases and J lost 1, with 15 bases in between. Germline V CDR1 and CDR2: MDHEN, SYDVKM. The CDR3 loop reads CASSLWTPGDLNYGYTF. The CDR3 DNA reads as TGTGCCAGCAGTTTATGGACCCCAGGAGACCTTAACTATGGCTACACCTTC.

V usage is TRBV27 and J usage is TRBJ1-2, with a tentative D call TRBD1 (6 bases). Germline lookup yields CDR1 MNHEY and CDR2 SMNVEV (reference sequence). This CDR3 contains 16 residues. Trimming cost V 3 bases and J 1 base, with 15 bases left between them. In nucleotides, the CDR3 is TGTGCCAGCAGTTTCAGTGTGGGGGCTGGTAACTATGGCTACACCTTC. Its protein product is CASSFSVGAGNYGYTF.

This clone was picked up a small number of times. J is TRBJ2-7 and V is TRBV14; D unresolved. The CDR3 length is 13 residues. The germline V gene has CDR1 SGHDN and CDR2 FVKESK. V was trimmed by 3 bases and J by 3 bases, leaving 9 bases between them. In nucleotides, the CDR3 is TGTGCCAGCAGCCATTTACGGTTCTACGAGCAGTACTTC. This gives the protein CASSHLRFYEQYF. The whole variable domain, filled in from reference TRBV14 and TRBJ2-7, reads EAGVTQFPSHSVIEKGQTVTLRCDPISGHDNLYWYRRVMGKEIKFLLHFVKESKQDESGMPNNRFLAERTGGTYSTLKVQPAELEDSGVYFCASSHLRFYEQYFGPGTRLTVT.

This chain uses TRBV6-5 with TRBJ1-1; a possible D gene is TRBD1 (6 bases). CDR1 and CDR2 (germline): MNHEY, SVGAGI. The CDR3 length is 13 residues. V lost 2 bases and J lost 7, with 11 bases in between. The DNA of the CDR3 is TGTGCCAGCAGTTACCAGGACAGCGGTGAAGCTTTCTTT. It yields the protein CASSYQDSGEAFF.

There are a few counts of this clone. The genes are TRBV5-6 and TRBJ1-2; D not certain. The germline CDR1 and CDR2 sequences are SGHDT and YYEEEE. The ends were cut back, 4 bases at V and 3 bases at J, with 10 bases in the middle. The CDR3 is 13 amino acids. The chain's CDR3 is CASSTGRHYGYTF. The CDR3 DNA reads as TGTGCCAGCAGCACCGGTCGGCACTATGGCTACACCTTC.

The chain uses TRBV4-1 and TRBJ2-7; possible D gene TRBD2, 5 bases. The CDR3 covers 14 residues. Germline CDR1 reads MGHRA; CDR2 reads YSYEKL. V dropped 1 base and J dropped 2 bases, with 9 bases sitting between them. This CDR3 is CASSQGTGTYEQYF. As DNA, the CDR3 is TGCGCCAGCAGCCAAGGGACTGGCACCTACGAGCAGTACTTC.

The chain employs TRBV5-1 and TRBJ2-7; 8 bases align to TRBD2. The trim removed 4 bases at V and 3 bases at J, leaving 3 bases unmatched. The germline gives CDR1 SGHRS, CDR2 YFSETQ. The CDR3 runs to 13 residues. CDR3 residues: CASSPRGGYEQYF. The CDR3 DNA sequence: TGCGCCAGCAGCCCCCGGGGGGGCTACGAGCAGTACTTC.

The gene calls are TRBV9 and TRBJ1-2; D is undetermined. Trimming removed 2 bases at V and 8 bases at J, with 10 bases between. This CDR3 is built from 12 residues. Germline CDR1 and CDR2: SGDLS and YYNGEE. The CDR3, as DNA: TGTGCCAGCAGCGTCGCAGACGAGGGCTACACCTTC. It translates to CASSVADEGYTF. The entire variable domain, with the rest obtained from reference TRBV9 and TRBJ1-2, is as follows: DSGVTQTPKHLITATGQRVTLRCSPRSGDLSVYWYQQSLDQGLQFLIQYYNGEERAKGNILERFSAQQFPDLHSELNLSSLELGDSALYFCASSVADEGYTFGSGTRLTVV.

This sequence joins TRBV28 and TRBJ2-1; D is possibly TRBD2 (6 bases). Germline V gene lookup returns CDR1 MDHEN and CDR2 SYDVKM. Trimming took off 3 bases at V and 0 bases at J, with 18 bases between the two ends. This CDR3 spans 18 amino acids. The chain's CDR3 is CASSFPWDFPSSYNEQFF. In nucleotides, the CDR3 is TGTGCCAGCAGTTTCCCTTGGGACTTCCCGAGCTCCTACAATGAGCAGTTCTTC.

This chain uses TRBV11-2 with TRBJ2-7, with 8 bases fitting TRBD2. The CDR3 loop spans 17 amino acids. J gave up 0 bases and V 2 bases, and 9 bases lay outside the gene matches. The germline CDR1 and CDR2 sequences are SGHAT and FQNNGV. The CDR3 bases are TGTGCCAGCAGCTTATCACATAGCGGGGAAAGCTCCTACGAGCAGTACTTC. The encoded protein is CASSLSHSGESSYEQYF.

J is TRBJ1-1 and V is TRBV27, with 7 bases identical to TRBD1. The V segment lost 3 bases and the J segment 4 bases; nucleotides outside the gene matches: 8. CDR1 MNHEY and CDR2 SMNVEV come from the germline V gene (reference sequence). This CDR3 spans 15 amino acids. The DNA for the CDR3 is TGTGCCAGCAGTTTGTCAGGGGGTATAAGCACTGAAGCTTTCTTT. This encodes CASSLSGGISTEAFF.

CDR3 nucleotide sequence: TGTGCCACCAGGGAGACCTCCTACGAGCAGTACTTC. As protein: CATRETSYEQYF. The V and J genes are TRBV7-9 and TRBJ2-7; D tentatively fits TRBD1 or TRBD2 (5 bases each). V shed 10 bases and J shed 0 bases, with 10 bases lying between them. The CDR3 length is 12 residues. The V gene's germline CDR1 is SEHNR and CDR2 FQNEAQ (reference sequence).